This T cell receptor beta chain was recovered during a study of identical twins. Study findings and constraints: Twin pairs had excess sharing that was weaker in beta out-of-frame sequences.

Each CDR3 protein gets one entry after TCRdb re-called the 5' RACE reads with MiXCR. The repertoire has 1.5 million to 2 million distinct CDR3 sequences, roughly a third of them found once; the top ten carry 0.27%. The CDR3 contains 13 residues. The V gene's germline CDR1 is SGHDN and CDR2 FVKESK. V lost 4 bases, J lost 3 bases, and 9 bases lay in between. Points on this clonotype: Its target is unknown.

V is TRBV14 and J is TRBJ1-2; D is uncertain. The sample comprised cord blood. The sequence derives from a newborn girl in good health. The CDR3 here is CASSPARYYGYTF. The CDR3, as DNA: TGTGCCAGCAGCCCGGCCAGGTACTATGGCTACACCTTC.